These 10 T cell receptor beta chains share one sample of origin, sequenced in a study of blood T cell repertoires in COVID-19. Here immunoSEQ multiplex PCR was the method, and the copy in TCRdb shows in-frame clones only, minus some. The table shows approximately 200,000 clones, with 80% to 85% occurring only once. The sequencing sample was made of peripheral blood. These receptors all stem from a woman in her thirties who had recovered from COVID-19.

V usage is TRBV3-1 (or the pseudogene TRBV3-2) and J usage is TRBJ2-7; weak D call: TRBD2 (6 bases). The CDR3 sequence is 12 residues long. CDR1 and CDR2 (germline): LGHDT, YNNKEL (reference sequence). Trimming took off 1 base at V and 6 bases at J, with 7 bases between the two ends. CDR3 coding DNA: TGTGCCAGCAGCCAAGCGGAGGGCGAGCAGTACTTC. It codes for CASSQAEGEQYF.

The chain is built from TRBV14 and TRBJ2-7; 11 bases line up with TRBD2. V shed 4 bases and J 1 base; nucleotides not matched to a gene: 3. This CDR3 has 15 amino acids. Per germline, CDR1 SGHDN and CDR2 FVKESK. The chain's CDR3 is CASSRLAGSSYEQYF. CDR3 DNA: TGTGCCAGCAGCCGACTAGCGGGATCGTCCTACGAGCAGTACTTC.

The rearrangement joins TRBV6-5 to TRBJ1-4; D is uncertain. This CDR3 region has 14 residues. The V end was cut by 0 bases, the J end by 8 bases, with 10 bases between. Germline V gives CDR1 MNHEY, CDR2 SVGAGI. CDR3 sequence reads: CASSYSAPAEKLFF. In DNA form, the CDR3 reads TGTGCCAGCAGTTACTCGGCCCCCGCCGAAAAACTGTTTTTT.

The CDR3 sequence: CASSTQGYSYNEQFF. DNA for the CDR3: TGTGCCAGTAGTACACAGGGTTACTCCTACAATGAGCAGTTCTTC. The rearrangement joins TRBV19 to TRBJ2-1; TRBD1 is a possible D gene (6 bases). The CDR3 is 15 residues long. Germline loops: CDR1 LNHDA, CDR2 SQIVND (reference sequence). The V end was cut by 4 bases, the J end by 0 bases, with 10 bases between.

The V call is TRBV7-3, the J call TRBJ2-3; D unresolved. Germline V gene data show CDR1 as SGHTA and CDR2 as FQGTGA. The CDR3 covers 14 residues. The V end was cut by 4 bases, the J end by 1 base, with 9 bases between. The CDR3 loop reads CASSSTVGTDTQYF. The CDR3 nucleotides are TGTGCCAGCAGCTCCACGGTAGGCACAGATACGCAGTATTTT.

The V call is TRBV19, the J call TRBJ2-5; TRBD1 matches 7 bases. With 4 bases clipped from V and 1 base from J, the junction kept 12 bases outside the gene matches. CDR1 is LNHDA, CDR2 SQIVND, per germline (reference sequence). The CDR3 contains 17 residues. CDR3: CASSRPQLGQPQETQYF. The CDR3 nucleotides are TGTGCCAGTAGTAGACCACAATTGGGACAGCCCCAAGAGACCCAGTACTTC.

V gene TRBV6-5 combines with J gene TRBJ2-7, with D tentatively TRBD2 (5 bases). This CDR3 has 12 residues. The V end lost 8 bases, the J end lost 3 bases, and 11 bases lay between the germline ends. Germline V gene lookup returns CDR1 MNHEY and CDR2 SVGAGI. The CDR3 here is CASEGAHYEQYF. The CDR3 nucleotides read TGTGCCAGCGAGGGAGCACACTACGAGCAGTACTTC.

The chain links TRBV5-1 to TRBJ1-4; 7 bases line up with TRBD1. The CDR3 spans 15 residues. CDR1 SGHRS and CDR2 YFSETQ come from the germline V gene. Trimming took 5 bases from V and 8 from J; bases not matched to a gene: 12. The CDR3 reads CASRPEGQPGEKLFF. The DNA for the CDR3 is TGCGCCAGCAGGCCTGAGGGACAGCCGGGGGAAAAACTGTTTTTT.

This chain connects TRBV4-1 to TRBJ1-5; TRBD1 agrees at 9 bases. CDR3 length equals 18 residues. Per germline, CDR1 MGHRA and CDR2 YSYEKL. The trim removed 4 bases at V and 2 bases at J, leaving 12 bases unmatched. CDR3 loop: CASSPRDRDEYGNQPQHF. The CDR3 nucleotides read TGCGCCAGCAGCCCCCGGGACAGGGATGAATACGGCAATCAGCCCCAGCATTTT.

This CDR3 is CASSLSGVAYNEQFF. CDR3 DNA sequence: TGTGCCAGTAGCCTGAGCGGGGTCGCCTACAATGAGCAGTTCTTC. This chain uses TRBV19 with TRBJ2-1; 7 bases map to TRBD2. The V gene's germline CDR1 is LNHDA and CDR2 SQIVND (reference sequence). Trimming took 6 bases from V and 2 from J; bases not matched to a gene: 7. The CDR3 consists of 15 residues.